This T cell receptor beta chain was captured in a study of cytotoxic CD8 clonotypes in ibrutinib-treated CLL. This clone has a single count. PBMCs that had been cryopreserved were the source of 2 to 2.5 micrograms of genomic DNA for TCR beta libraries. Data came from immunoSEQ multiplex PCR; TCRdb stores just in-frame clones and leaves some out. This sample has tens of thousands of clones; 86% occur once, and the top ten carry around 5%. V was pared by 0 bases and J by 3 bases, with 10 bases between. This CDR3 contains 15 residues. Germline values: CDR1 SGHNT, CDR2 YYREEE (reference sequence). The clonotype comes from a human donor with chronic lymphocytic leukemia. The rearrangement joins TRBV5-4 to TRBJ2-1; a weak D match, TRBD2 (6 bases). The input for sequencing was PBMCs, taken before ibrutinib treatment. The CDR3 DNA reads TGTGCCAGCAGCTTGGGTCGAGCGGGCTACAATGAGCAGTTCTTC. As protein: CASSLGRAGYNEQFF.